The 6 T cell receptor beta chains reported below all come from one sample, sequenced in a study of blood T cells in healthy people across ages (dated by TCRdb to 2014 to 2015). Library preparation used 5' RACE. Sequenced using an Illumina HiSeq 2500. A second PCR of roughly 6 to 11 cycles was run with a J-beta primer mix and a sample-barcoded 5' primer. In-frame beta chains were kept once TCRdb had trimmed the public reads at Q25 with fastp and called clones with MiXCR. Rows matching on CDR3 protein sequence are summarized as one entry with the most common DNA and genes. This sample gives some 1.6 million distinct CDR3 sequences in total; about 35% of them show up just once. Clones ranked in the top ten supply 11% of the sample. Sequenced: blood. The receptor set was obtained from a woman aged 25 to 39 in good health.

The rearrangement joins TRBV3-1 to TRBJ1-2; D perhaps matches TRBD1 (5 bases). The CDR3 totals 14 residues. Trimming removed 11 bases at V and 11 bases at J, with 27 bases between. Germline V gene data show CDR1 as LGHDT and CDR2 as YNNKEL (reference sequence). The DNA of the CDR3 is TGTGCCTTCACCCTCGGGGGTACGACGGGACGATACACCTTC. Amino acids: CAFTLGGTTGRYTF.

This clonotype showed up just a few times. V usage is TRBV6-2 or TRBV6-3 and J usage is TRBJ2-3; D possibly corresponds to TRBD2 (6 bases). V was pared by 6 bases and J by 11 bases, with 12 bases between. Germline CDR1 reads MNHEY; CDR2 reads SVGEGT. The CDR3 length is 11 residues. The CDR3 nucleotides read TGTGCCAGCAGATCCGGGACTCTGCAGTATTTT. Protein product: CASRSGTLQYF.

In DNA form, the CDR3 reads TGTGCCTGGAGTTGGGGACACCTATCGGCTCAGCCCCAGCATTTT. Amino acid sequence: CAWSWGHLSAQPQHF. The chain employs TRBV30 and TRBJ1-5; the D gene is possibly TRBD1 (6 bases). CDR1 GTSNPN and CDR2 SVGIG come from the germline V gene (reference sequence). Trimming left V 2 bases short and J 6 bases short, with 17 bases between. The CDR3 consists of 15 residues.

The chain links TRBV20-1 to TRBJ1-2, with D tentatively TRBD1 (5 bases). CDR3 length: 13 amino acids. Trimming shortened V by 7 bases and J by 2 bases, and 14 bases separated the two germline ends. Germline V gene data show CDR1 as DFQATT and CDR2 as SNEGSKA (reference sequence). The CDR3 DNA is TGCAGTGTTAGCCGGGGCGAAAACTATGGCTACACCTTC. Its protein is CSVSRGENYGYTF.

The table lists this clonotype with a count of one. The CDR3 does not close with the conserved phenylalanine or tryptophan, likely indicating a read error. The chain uses TRBV11-2 and TRBJ2-2, with D possibly being TRBD2 (6 bases). The CDR3 spans 16 residues. Deletions cut 5 bases from V and 2 bases from J, with 15 bases between. Germline V gene lookup returns CDR1 SGHAT and CDR2 FQNNGV. CDR3 coding DNA: TGTGCCAGCAGCATGGTGGGGGGAGATAACACCGGGGAGCTGTTTTTG. It specifies CASSMVGGDNTGELFL.

There are a few counts of this clonotype. The V call is TRBV20-1, the J call TRBJ2-1; D not resolved. Per germline, CDR1 DFQATT and CDR2 SNEGSKA (reference sequence). Deletions cut 5 bases from V and 8 bases from J, with 7 bases between. This CDR3 has 10 residues. The CDR3 coding sequence is TGCAGTGCTGCCCCCCATGAGCAGTTCTTC. Amino acid sequence: CSAAPHEQFF.